These 3 T cell receptor beta chains were sequenced from one sample in a study of cytomegalovirus exposure and HLA in healthy donors. The PCR was carried out with 60 Vbeta primers and 13 Jbeta primers. TCRdb's table, derived via immunoSEQ multiplex PCR, lists solely in-frame clones and lacks some. The repertoire holds 100,000 or so clones, with more than 60% as singletons. Sequencing was performed on PBMCs. Source of these receptors: a male donor in good health and CMV-seronegative.

This clone was seen a single time. CDR3 nucleotide sequence: TGTGCCAGCTCACCCCTACAGGGGGCCGACACCGGGGAGCTGTTTTTT. Translated: CASSPLQGADTGELFF. This rearrangement joins TRBV18 to TRBJ2-2; 9 bases are a match to TRBD1. Germline V gene sequence: CDR1 KGHSH, CDR2 LQKENI. CDR3 length: 16 residues. V lost 3 bases and J lost 3; bases outside the gene matches: 5.

A remark on this clone: This may arise from a read error, as a much more abundant clone is one base away. The chain is built from TRBV7-9 and TRBJ2-5, with TRBD1 matching over 8 bases. The DNA end is a closer match to TRBJ2-7, so the J assignment may be wrong. The CDR3 extends over 16 amino acids. Germline loops: CDR1 SEHNR, CDR2 FQNEAQ (reference sequence). The CDR3 bases are TGTTCCAGCAGCTCCCTTGTGACAGGGGATTTAAACGAGCAGTACTTC. As protein: CSSSSLVTGDLNEQYF.

V is TRBV5-1 and J is TRBJ2-2, with 10 positions matching TRBD2. V dropped 1 base and J dropped 4; count of bases not matched to a gene: 7. Per the germline V gene, CDR1 is SGHRS and CDR2 is YFSETQ. The length of the CDR3 is 17 residues. Here the CDR3 DNA reads TGCGCCAGCAGCTTGACAGCGGGAGGGCCGAGCACCGGGGAGCTGTTTTTT. Its protein product is CASSLTAGGPSTGELFF. Filled out from reference TRBV5-1 and TRBJ2-2, the complete variable domain reads KAGVTQTPRYLIKTRGQQVTLSCSPISGHRSVSWYQQTPGQGLQFLFEYFSETQRNKGNFPGRFSGRQFSNSRSEMNVSTLELGDSALYLCASSLTAGGPSTGELFFGEGSRLTVL.